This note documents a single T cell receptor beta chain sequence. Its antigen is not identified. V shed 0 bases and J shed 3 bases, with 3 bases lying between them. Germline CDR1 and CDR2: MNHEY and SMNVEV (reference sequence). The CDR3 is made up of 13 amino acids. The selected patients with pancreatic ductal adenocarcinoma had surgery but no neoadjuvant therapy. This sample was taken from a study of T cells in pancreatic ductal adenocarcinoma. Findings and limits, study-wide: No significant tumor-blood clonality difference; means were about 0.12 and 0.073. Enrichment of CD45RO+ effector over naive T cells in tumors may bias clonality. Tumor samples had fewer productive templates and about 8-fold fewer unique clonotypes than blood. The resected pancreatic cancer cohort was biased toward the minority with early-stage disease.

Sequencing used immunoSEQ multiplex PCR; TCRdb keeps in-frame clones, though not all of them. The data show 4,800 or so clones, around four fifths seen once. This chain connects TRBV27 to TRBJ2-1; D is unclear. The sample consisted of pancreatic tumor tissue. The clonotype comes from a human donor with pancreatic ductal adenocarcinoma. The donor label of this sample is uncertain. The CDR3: CASSLSLYNEQFF. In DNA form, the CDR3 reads TGTGCCAGCAGTTTATCCCTCTACAATGAGCAGTTCTTC.